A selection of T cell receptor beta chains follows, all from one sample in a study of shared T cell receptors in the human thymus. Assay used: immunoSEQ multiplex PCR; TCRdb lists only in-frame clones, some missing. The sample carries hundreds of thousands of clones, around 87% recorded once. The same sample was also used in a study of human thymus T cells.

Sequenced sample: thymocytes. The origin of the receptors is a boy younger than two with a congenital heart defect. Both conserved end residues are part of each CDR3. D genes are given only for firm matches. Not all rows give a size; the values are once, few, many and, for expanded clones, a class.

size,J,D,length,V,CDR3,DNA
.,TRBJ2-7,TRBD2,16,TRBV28,CASSLPARGGRGEQYF,TGTGCCAGCAGCCTACCGGCGCGGGGGGGCCGGGGTGAGCAGTACTTC
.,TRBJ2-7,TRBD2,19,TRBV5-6,CASSSESRLLAGGPYEQYF,TGTGCCAGCAGCTCGGAATCAAGATTACTAGCGGGAGGGCCCTACGAGCAGTACTTC
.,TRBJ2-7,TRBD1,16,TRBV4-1,CASSQATGTGTHEQYF,TGCGCCAGCAGCCAAGCAACCGGGACAGGGACCCACGAGCAGTACTTC
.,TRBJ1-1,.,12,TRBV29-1,CSVEGQNTEAFF,TGCAGCGTTGAGGGACAGAACACTGAAGCTTTCTTT
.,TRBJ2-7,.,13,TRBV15,CATSRGAGDEQYF,TGTGCCACCAGCAGAGGGGCAGGGGACGAGCAGTACTTC
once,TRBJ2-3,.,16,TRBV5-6,CASSVGKAGSTDTQYF,TGTGCCAGCAGCGTGGGAAAAGCAGGTAGCACAGATACGCAGTATTTT
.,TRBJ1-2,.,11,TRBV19,CASSTGYGYTF,TGTGCCAGTAGTACCGGCTATGGCTACACCTTC
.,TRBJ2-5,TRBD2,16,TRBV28,CASSLLLAGCQETQYF,TGTGCCAGCAGTTTACTCCTAGCGGGGTGTCAAGAGACCCAGTACTTC
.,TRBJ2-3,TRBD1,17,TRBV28,CASSPPTGVGRTDTQYF,TGTGCCAGCAGTCCCCCGACAGGGGTTGGGCGCACAGATACGCAGTATTTT
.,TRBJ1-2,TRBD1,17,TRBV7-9,CASSLRPGTGSGYGYTF,TGTGCCAGCAGCTTACGTCCCGGGACAGGGTCGGGATATGGCTACACCTTC
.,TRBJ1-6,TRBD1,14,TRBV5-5,CASRQGSFSSPLHF,TGTGCCAGCAGACAGGGGTCTTTCTCCTCACCCCTCCACTTT
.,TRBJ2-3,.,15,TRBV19,CASSTLLGIADTQYF,TGTGCCAGTAGTACCCTACTAGGTATCGCAGATACGCAGTATTTT
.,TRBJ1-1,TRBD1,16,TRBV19,CASSTHRGGMNTEAFF,TGTGCCAGTAGTACCCACAGGGGCGGGATGAACACTGAAGCTTTCTTT
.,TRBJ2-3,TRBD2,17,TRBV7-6,CASSLVDRGGATDTQYF,TGTGCCAGCAGCTTAGTGGATCGGGGGGGGGCTACAGATACGCAGTATTTT
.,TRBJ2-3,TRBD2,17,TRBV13,CASSLSGRARNTDTQYF,TGTGCCAGCAGCTTGTCAGGGAGGGCCAGAAACACAGATACGCAGTATTTT
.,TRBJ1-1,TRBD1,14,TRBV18,CASSPDRVNTEAFF,TGTGCCAGCTCTCCTGACAGGGTAAACACTGAAGCTTTCTTT
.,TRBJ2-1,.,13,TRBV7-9,CASSPPGDNEQFF,TGTGCCAGCAGCCCTCCGGGTGACAATGAGCAGTTCTTC
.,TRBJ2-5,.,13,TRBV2,CASSGGNQETQYF,TGTGCCAGCAGCGGGGGAAATCAAGAGACCCAGTACTTC
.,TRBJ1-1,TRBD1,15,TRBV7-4,CASSSLPSTGPEAFF,TGTGCCAGCAGCTCCCTCCCTTCGACAGGGCCTGAAGCTTTCTTT
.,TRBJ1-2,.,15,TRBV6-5,CASSNRTTGIYGYTF,TGTGCCAGCAGTAACCGAACGACGGGGATCTATGGCTACACCTTC
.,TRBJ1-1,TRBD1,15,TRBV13,CASSLGVGGNTEAFF,TGTGCCAGCAGCTTAGGCGTAGGGGGCAACACTGAAGCTTTCTTT
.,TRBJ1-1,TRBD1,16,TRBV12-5,CASGPNETGYMTEAFF,TGTGCTAGTGGCCCAAATGAGACAGGGTACATGACTGAAGCTTTCTTT
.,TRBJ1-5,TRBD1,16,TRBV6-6,CASRTVTGPTKGAQHF,TGTGCCAGCAGAACTGTGACAGGGCCAACAAAGGGGGCCCAGCATTTT
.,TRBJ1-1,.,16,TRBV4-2,CASSQVSAGYYTEAFF,TGTGCCAGCAGCCAAGTTAGCGCCGGGTACTACACTGAAGCTTTCTTT
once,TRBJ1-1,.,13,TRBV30,CAWSVNRDTEAFF,TGTGCCTGGAGTGTAAACAGGGACACTGAAGCTTTCTTT
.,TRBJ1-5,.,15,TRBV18,CASSPYSGPNQPQHF,TGTGCCAGCTCACCGTACTCAGGGCCTAATCAGCCCCAGCATTTT
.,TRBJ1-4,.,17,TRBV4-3,CASSQDQGSGIREKLFF,TGCGCCAGCAGCCAAGATCAAGGGTCGGGGATCAGGGAAAAACTGTTTTTT
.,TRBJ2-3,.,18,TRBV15,CATSRVDSGGASTDTQYF,TGTGCCACCAGCAGAGTCGATTCGGGCGGGGCGAGCACAGATACGCAGTATTTT
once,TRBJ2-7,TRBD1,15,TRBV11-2,CASSLGGTDDYEQYF,TGTGCCAGCAGCTTAGGGGGGACAGACGATTACGAGCAGTACTTC
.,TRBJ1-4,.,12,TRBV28,CASKANPGKLFF,TGTGCCAGCAAGGCTAACCCGGGAAAACTGTTTTTT
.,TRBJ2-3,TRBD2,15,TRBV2,CASSPPGLTPDTQYF,TGTGCCAGCAGTCCCCCGGGACTAACCCCCGATACGCAGTATTTT
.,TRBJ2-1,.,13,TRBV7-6,CASSSAEYQGQFF,TGTGCCAGCAGCTCTGCCGAATATCAGGGGCAGTTCTTC
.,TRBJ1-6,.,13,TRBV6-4,CASRLAEDSPLHF,TGTGCCAGCCGATTGGCTGAGGATTCACCCCTCCACTTT
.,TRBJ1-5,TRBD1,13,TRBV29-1,CSVGGQGREPQHF,TGCAGCGTTGGGGGACAGGGGCGCGAGCCCCAGCATTTT
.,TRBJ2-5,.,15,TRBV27,CASRLYFGQAETQYF,TGTGCCAGCAGACTTTATTTCGGCCAGGCGGAGACCCAGTACTTC
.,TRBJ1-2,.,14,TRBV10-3,CAARSMQGWDGYTF,TGTGCCGCAAGATCCATGCAGGGTTGGGATGGCTACACCTTC
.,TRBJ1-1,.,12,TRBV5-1,CASSASDTEAFF,TGCGCCAGCAGCGCTTCGGACACTGAAGCTTTCTTT
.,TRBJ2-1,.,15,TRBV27,CASSFRRDSYNEQFF,TGTGCCAGCAGTTTTAGACGGGACTCCTACAATGAGCAGTTCTTC
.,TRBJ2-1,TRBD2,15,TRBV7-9,CASSSRLAGVNEQFF,TGTGCCAGCAGCTCCAGACTAGCGGGAGTTAATGAGCAGTTCTTC
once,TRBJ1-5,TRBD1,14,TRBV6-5,CASDNRDRHQPQHF,TGTGCCAGCGATAACCGGGACAGGCATCAGCCCCAGCATTTT
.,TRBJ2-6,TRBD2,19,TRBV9,CASSVAATSEVSGANVLTF,TGTGCCAGCAGCGTAGCCGCGACTAGCGAGGTCTCTGGGGCCAACGTCCTGACTTTC
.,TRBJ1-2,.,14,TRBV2,CASSSPGTYYGYTF,TGTGCCAGCAGTTCTCCCGGGACTTACTATGGCTACACCTTC
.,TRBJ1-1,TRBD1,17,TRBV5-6,CASSSQRTGALNTEAFF,TGTGCCAGCAGCTCTCAAAGGACAGGTGCGTTGAACACTGAAGCTTTCTTT
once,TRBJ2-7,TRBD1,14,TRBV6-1,CASSGDRGIYEQYF,TGTGCCAGTAGTGGGGACAGGGGGATTTACGAGCAGTACTTC
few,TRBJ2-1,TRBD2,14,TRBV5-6,CASTTGLAGGRQFF,TGTGCCAGCACGACGGGACTAGCGGGGGGGCGGCAGTTCTTC
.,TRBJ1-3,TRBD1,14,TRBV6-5,CASRPPGGRNTIYF,TGTGCCAGCAGACCACCAGGGGGCAGAAACACCATATATTTT
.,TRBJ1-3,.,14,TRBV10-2,CATETKSSGNTIYF,TGCGCCACAGAAACCAAAAGCTCTGGAAACACCATATATTTT
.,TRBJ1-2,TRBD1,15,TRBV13,CASSQRQGRAGGYTF,TGTGCCAGCAGCCAAAGACAGGGACGCGCGGGTGGCTACACCTTC
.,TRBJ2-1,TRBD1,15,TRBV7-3,CASSDGQGSYNEQFF,TGTGCCAGCAGCGACGGACAGGGGTCATACAATGAGCAGTTCTTC
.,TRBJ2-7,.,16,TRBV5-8,CASSLTGQSSIYEQYF,TGTGCCAGCAGCTTGACCGGACAGTCGAGCATCTACGAGCAGTACTTC
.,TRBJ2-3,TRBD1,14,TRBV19,CASAGGTRSDTQYF,TGTGCCAGCGCAGGGGGCACGAGATCAGATACGCAGTATTTT
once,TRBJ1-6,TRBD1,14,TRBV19,CASRGGEGNSPLHF,TGTGCCAGTAGAGGGGGCGAGGGGAATTCACCCCTCCACTTT
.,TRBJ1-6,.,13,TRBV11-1,CASGTSSGSPLHF,TGTGCCAGCGGTACTAGTTCGGGTTCACCCCTCCACTTT